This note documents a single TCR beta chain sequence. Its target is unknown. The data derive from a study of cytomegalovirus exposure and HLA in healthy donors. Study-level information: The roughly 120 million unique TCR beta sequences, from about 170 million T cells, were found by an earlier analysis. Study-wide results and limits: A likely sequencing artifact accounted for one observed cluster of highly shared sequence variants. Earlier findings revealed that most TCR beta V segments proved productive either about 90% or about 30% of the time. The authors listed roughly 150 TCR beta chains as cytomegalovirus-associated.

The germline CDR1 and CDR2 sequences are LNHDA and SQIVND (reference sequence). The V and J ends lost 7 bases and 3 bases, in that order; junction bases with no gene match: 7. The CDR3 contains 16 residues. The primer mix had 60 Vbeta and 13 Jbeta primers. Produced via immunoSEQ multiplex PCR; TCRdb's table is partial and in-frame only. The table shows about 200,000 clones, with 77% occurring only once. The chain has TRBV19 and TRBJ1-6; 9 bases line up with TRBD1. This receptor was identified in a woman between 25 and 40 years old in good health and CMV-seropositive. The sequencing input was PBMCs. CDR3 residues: CASMGQGGNYNSPLHF. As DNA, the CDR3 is TGTGCCAGTATGGGACAGGGTGGAAACTATAATTCACCCCTCCACTTT.